The T cell receptor (beta chain) described here comes from a study of naive and memory T cell subsets. Both TRBC1 and TRBC2 were covered by a beta constant-region primer of two equimolar oligonucleotides. Nested alpha and beta constant-region primers with the SP2 primer drove four PCR rounds on ligated cDNA. From the UMI-ligation and nested PCR reads, TCRdb called clonotypes with MiXCR, one entry per CDR3 protein. Of roughly 80,000 distinct CDR3 sequences listed, around 9% are singletons. CD4 T cells were positively selected, then CD8 T cells from the CD4-negative fraction. CDR1 and CDR2 (germline): DFQATT, SNEGSKA (reference sequence). The CDR3 sequence is 13 residues long. V lost 6 bases to trimming and J lost 6 bases; unmatched junction nucleotides: 8. As to this clonotype: Antigen unknown.

Overall study results and limits: Diversity fell and Gini index rose from naive through CM, EM, EMRA.

The receptor comes from a human donor in good health. The sample comprised naive CD8+ T cells from blood. The chain couples TRBV20-1 to TRBJ2-3; TRBD2 matches at 8 bases. In nucleotides, the CDR3 is TGCAGTGCCCCGGGACTAGATTCCGATACGCAGTATTTT. It is translated as CSAPGLDSDTQYF.